The 17 T cell receptor beta chains below come from one sample, sequenced in a study of blood T cell repertoires in COVID-19. Repertoires were generated with immunoSEQ multiplex PCR, while TCRdb's copy carries only in-frame clones and drops some. The top ten clones hold about 13% of a sample with tens of thousands of clones, around 90% of them seen once. Specimen: peripheral blood. All receptors come from a human donor with active COVID-19. The donor label of this sample is uncertain.

The V and J genes are TRBV7-8 and TRBJ1-2, with D maybe TRBD1 (6 bases). The germline V gene encodes CDR1 SGHVS and CDR2 FQNEAQ. The CDR3 has 15 residues. V lost 3 bases and J 4 bases, leaving 15 bases between the germline ends. DNA of the CDR3: TGTGCCAGCAGCTTCTCCGGGGGGCAGGTCTATGGCTACACCTTC. Residues: CASSFSGGQVYGYTF.

The rearrangement joins TRBV5-1 to TRBJ2-4; TRBD1 agrees at 7 bases. This CDR3 has 14 amino acids. The germline V gene has CDR1 SGHRS and CDR2 YFSETQ. Trimming removed 3 bases from V and 9 bases from J; junction bases left unmatched: 9. The CDR3 DNA reads TGCGCCAGCAGCTCCGAGACAGGGCAGGGCATTCAGTACTTC. It translates to CASSSETGQGIQYF.

This clone was seen more than once but under ten times. The chain is built from TRBV5-6 and TRBJ2-5; 10 bases align to TRBD2. The CDR3 contains 15 residues. Losses at the gene ends were 0 bases for V and 2 bases for J; bases not matched to a gene: 1. CDR1 is SGHDT and CDR2 is YYEEEE in the germline V gene. The DNA for the CDR3 is TGTGCCAGCAGCTTGGGGACTAGCGGACAAGAGACCCAGTACTTC. Protein: CASSLGTSGQETQYF.

This sequence joins TRBV6-6 and TRBJ2-5; tentatively, D is TRBD1 (5 bases). CDR1 is MNHNY, CDR2 SVGAGI, per germline (reference sequence). CDR3 size: 16 residues. V lost 6 bases to trimming and J lost 2 bases, with 19 bases between them. CDR3 sequence reads: CASSPATGDLQETQYF. CDR3 bases: TGTGCCAGCAGCCCGGCCACAGGAGACCTACAAGAGACCCAGTACTTC.

The CDR3 DNA is TGTGCCAGCAGCGTCGAAGGAGGGTACAATGAGCAGTTCTTC. Translating it yields CASSVEGGYNEQFF. The chain couples TRBV9 to TRBJ2-1; D possibly corresponds to TRBD2 (6 bases). The germline V gene has CDR1 SGDLS and CDR2 YYNGEE. The CDR3 is 14 amino acids. The V gene lost 2 bases and the J gene lost 4 bases, with 10 bases spanning the gap.

The V and J genes are TRBV20-1 and TRBJ2-7, with 7 bases lining up with TRBD1. Germline values: CDR1 DFQATT, CDR2 SNEGSKA (reference sequence). With 6 bases clipped from V and 4 bases from J, the junction kept 3 bases outside the gene matches. This CDR3 is 11 amino acids long. DNA for the CDR3: TGCAGTGCGTTACAGGGGTACGAGCAGTACTTC. This codes for CSALQGYEQYF.

Points on this clone: This sample includes further DNA sequences coding for the same CDR3. The chain uses TRBV2 and TRBJ2-1; 7 bases fit TRBD1. The V gene end was trimmed by 5 bases and the J gene end by 7 bases; junction bases not matched to a gene: 2. Germline CDR1 SNHLY, CDR2 FYNNEI. CDR3 size: 12 residues. As DNA, the CDR3 is TGTGCCAGCAGTTACAGGGGAAATGAGCAGTTCTTC. Encoded protein: CASSYRGNEQFF.

V gene TRBV24-1 combines with J gene TRBJ2-3; no clear D gene. The CDR3 spans 12 residues. Germline V gene data show CDR1 as KGHDR and CDR2 as SFDVKD. The germline V and J ends were trimmed by 4 bases and 11 bases, with 12 bases remaining between them. The CDR3, as DNA: TGTGCCACCAGTGAGGCGACACATGGGCAGTATTTT. Protein: CATSEATHGQYF.

This clone was seen a few times. The chain is built from TRBV27 and TRBJ2-1, with TRBD2 matching over 8 bases. CDR3 length: 18 amino acids. V lost 6 bases to trimming and J lost 0 bases; unmatched junction nucleotides: 13. The V gene's germline CDR1 is MNHEY and CDR2 SMNVEV (reference sequence). This chain's CDR3 is CASRTLASGGFSYNEQFF. CDR3 nucleotide sequence: TGTGCCAGCAGAACCCTAGCGAGCGGGGGCTTCTCCTACAATGAGCAGTTCTTC.

V usage is TRBV5-1 and J usage is TRBJ2-2, with 7 bases that match TRBD2. The CDR3 is 18 residues long. Germline CDR1 and CDR2: SGHRS and YFSETQ. V trimming: 1 base; J trimming: 4 bases; junction bases outside the gene matches: 13. The CDR3: CASSLYSSGGQGTGELFF. The CDR3 nucleotides read TGCGCCAGCAGCTTGTATAGTTCGGGAGGCCAGGGCACCGGGGAGCTGTTTTTT.

This sequence joins TRBV9 and TRBJ2-1, with D uncertain. Looked up from germline, CDR1 is SGDLS and CDR2 is YYNGEE. The V end was cut by 0 bases, the J end by 4 bases, with 5 bases between. The CDR3 is 13 amino acids. The CDR3 DNA sequence: TGTGCCAGCAGCGTAGCAGATTACAATGAGCAGTTCTTC. Encoded protein: CASSVADYNEQFF.

The chain employs TRBV9 and TRBJ2-5; the match to TRBD2 covers 8 bases. The V and J ends lost 1 base and 5 bases, in that order; junction bases with no gene match: 10. CDR3 length: 16 residues. Germline CDR1 and CDR2: SGDLS and YYNGEE. CDR3 sequence reads: CASSVSSGPLAETQYF. Here the CDR3 DNA reads TGTGCCAGCAGCGTATCTAGCGGGCCTTTGGCGGAGACCCAGTACTTC.

J is TRBJ1-2 and V is TRBV10-3; D possibly corresponds to TRBD1 (5 bases). Trimming removed 10 bases at V and 1 base at J, with 16 bases between. Germline V gene lookup returns CDR1 ENHRY and CDR2 SYGVKD. The CDR3 is 14 amino acids. CDR3 bases: TGTGCCACCGGGGGAGCGTCGCATAACTATGGCTACACCTTC. Translated: CATGGASHNYGYTF.

This chain connects TRBV24-1 to TRBJ2-7, with D perhaps TRBD2 (6 bases). The germline V and J ends were trimmed by 9 bases and 6 bases, with 20 bases remaining between them. The CDR3 is made up of 14 amino acids. Looked up from germline, CDR1 is KGHDR and CDR2 is SFDVKD. CDR3 residues: CATSQAGITREQYF. The CDR3 DNA reads TGTGCCACCTCTCAGGCGGGGATAACCCGCGAGCAGTACTTC.

In regard to this clone: The junction departs from germline at one end; a sequencing error may be responsible. The chain has TRBV7-7 and TRBJ2-1; 9 bases are shared with TRBD1. The germline gives CDR1 SSHAT, CDR2 FNYEAQ (reference sequence). The CDR3 length is 15 residues. Here the CDR3 reads CASSFGTGTRNEQFF. Written as DNA, the CDR3 is TGTGCTAGCAGCTTCGGGACAGGGACAAGGAATGAGCAGTTCTTC.

The chain carries TRBV27 and TRBJ1-5; D remains unclear. Per the germline V gene, CDR1 is MNHEY and CDR2 is SMNVEV (reference sequence). With 5 bases removed from V and 0 bases from J, the gap between germline ends came to 20 bases. The CDR3 loop spans 18 amino acids. CDR3 DNA sequence: TGTGCCAGCAGTGCGCACAGACGAGACAAATATAGCAATCAGCCCCAGCATTTT. Its protein is CASSAHRRDKYSNQPQHF.

The rearrangement uses TRBV10-3 and TRBJ1-2, with 12 bases that match TRBD1. V dropped 3 bases and J dropped 6; count of bases not matched to a gene: 11. Germline V gives CDR1 ENHRY, CDR2 SYGVKD. This CDR3 is 17 amino acids long. CDR3 nucleotides: TGTGCCATCAGTGAAGGGACAGGGGGCTCTTTTAAAGATGGCTACACCTTC. Residues: CAISEGTGGSFKDGYTF.